This paragraph reports one TCR beta chain. Antigen unknown. All of the isolated RNA was reverse transcribed, so expressed TCRB transcripts were sequenced. Only in-frame clones appear in the TCRdb table, and some are missing; sequencing was by immunoSEQ multiplex PCR. Of over 14,000 clones in the sample, approximately 76% were seen once. Germline trimming cut 1 base from V and 4 bases from J; bases unmatched to any gene: 4. Germline CDR1 SGHTA, CDR2 FQGNSA. The CDR3 runs 15 residues. The sample is drawn from a study of beta chain features in type 1 diabetes. Study-wide findings and caveats: Cells that show high TCR expression could be over-represented by cDNA sequencing. The study found moderately but significantly shorter TCRB CDR3s in all four CD4+ subsets of Type 1 diabetes patients.

Stem cell-like memory, regulatory, central memory and naive CD4+ cells were sorted via CD45RO/CCR7/CD25/CD127/CD95/CD27. The chain couples TRBV7-2 to TRBJ2-1, with 7 bases identical to TRBD1. The sample consisted of stem cell memory CD4+ T cells from blood. The sequence was collected from a young woman with type 1 diabetes. Here the CDR3 DNA reads TGTGCCAGCAGCTTAGGAGGGACAGTGTACAATGAGCAGTTCTTC. As protein: CASSLGGTVYNEQFF.